Listed here are 31 T cell receptor beta chains from one sample, sequenced in a study of shared clonotypes between healthy human individuals. CD45RO-negative cells were positively selected for CCR7, leaving out terminally differentiated effector memory CD45RA+ cells. Generated by immunoSEQ multiplex PCR, the TCRdb table keeps only in-frame clones and is missing some. This sample yields 600,000 or so clones, of which roughly 98% are seen a single time; 0.25% to 0.35% belongs to the top ten. Sequencing used naive CD8+ T cells sorted from blood. These receptors came from a man under 40 in good health.

The chain joins TRBV19 to TRBJ2-7; the D gene is possibly TRBD1 (5 bases). CDR3 length equals 15 residues. The germline CDR1 and CDR2 sequences are LNHDA and SQIVND (reference sequence). Trimming took 3 bases from V and 3 from J, leaving 15 bases between them. The CDR3 region is CASSISDMGHYEQYF. CDR3 DNA sequence: TGTGCCAGTAGTATTTCGGACATGGGGCACTACGAGCAGTACTTC.

The chain links TRBV6-1 to TRBJ2-2; D ambiguous. Germline lookup yields CDR1 MNHNS and CDR2 SASEGT. Deletions cut 6 bases from V and 6 bases from J, with 14 bases between. The CDR3 extends over 14 amino acids. The CDR3 here is CASRPPRAAGELFF. DNA of the CDR3: TGTGCCAGCAGACCACCCCGGGCGGCCGGGGAGCTGTTTTTT.

V and J are TRBV11-2 and TRBJ2-7; possibly TRBD1 or TRBD2 for D (5 bases each). The CDR3 contains 15 residues. Germline V gene sequence: CDR1 SGHAT, CDR2 FQNNGV. V lost 3 bases and J 1 base, leaving 13 bases between the germline ends. The CDR3 nucleotides are TGTGCCAGCAGCTTCGGGCTGGGGGATTCCTACGAGCAGTACTTC. It yields the protein CASSFGLGDSYEQYF.

Regarding this clone: The same CDR3 is also encoded by other DNA sequences in this sample. The V call is TRBV7-9, the J call TRBJ2-1, with D hard to call. This CDR3 is built from 12 residues. With 4 bases removed from V and 6 bases from J, the gap between germline ends came to 7 bases. Germline CDR1 reads SEHNR; CDR2 reads FQNEAQ (reference sequence). CDR3 in DNA: TGTGCCAGCAGCTCTTCAGTCAATGAGCAGTTCTTC. Translated, it gives CASSSSVNEQFF. The variable domain in full, completed from reference TRBV7-9 and TRBJ2-1, reads DTGVSQNPRHKITKRGQNVTFRCDPISEHNRLYWYRQTLGQGPEFLTYFQNEAQLEKSRLLSDRFSAERPKGSFSTLEIQRTEQGDSAMYLCASSSSVNEQFFGPGTRLTVL.

This rearrangement joins TRBV7-6 to TRBJ2-1; 9 nucleotides line up with TRBD2. Germline V gives CDR1 SGHVS, CDR2 FNYEAQ. The V segment lost 1 base and the J segment 6 bases; nucleotides outside the gene matches: 7. This CDR3 has 16 amino acids. The CDR3, as DNA: TGTGCCAGCAGCTTAGTGGTTAGCGGGAGTTTCAATGAGCAGTTCTTC. It specifies CASSLVVSGSFNEQFF.

This clone occurred once. The chain couples TRBV4-1 to TRBJ2-7; 11 bases match TRBD2. CDR3 length: 17 residues. Germline-derived CDR1 and CDR2 are MGHRA and YSYEKL. V trimming: 1 base; J trimming: 0 bases; junction bases outside the gene matches: 5. CDR3 in DNA: TGCGCCAGCAGCCAAGTAGCGGGAGGGAGGAGCTCCTACGAGCAGTACTTC. This translates into CASSQVAGGRSSYEQYF.

The chain recombines TRBV27 with TRBJ2-7; D may correspond to TRBD1 or TRBD2 (5 bases each). The germline V and J ends were trimmed by 1 base and 2 bases, with 15 bases remaining between them. The CDR3 runs 16 residues. The V gene's germline CDR1 is MNHEY and CDR2 SMNVEV (reference sequence). In DNA, the CDR3 is TGTGCCAGCAGTTTATATTCGGGGCTAGCAACCTACGAGCAGTACTTC. This codes for CASSLYSGLATYEQYF.

V gene TRBV29-1 combines with J gene TRBJ1-1; no clear D. CDR3 length: 12 amino acids. In germline, CDR1 is SQVTM, CDR2 ANQGSEA. V lost 7 bases to trimming and J lost 0 bases, with 9 bases between them. As DNA, the CDR3 is TGCAGCGCTAATGGACTGAACACTGAAGCTTTCTTT. Translating it yields CSANGLNTEAFF.

The gene calls are TRBV28 and TRBJ2-1; TRBD1 might be the D (6 bases). The CDR3 totals 16 residues. CDR1 MDHEN and CDR2 SYDVKM come from the germline V gene. The ends were cut back, 2 bases at V and 3 bases at J, with 14 bases in the middle. The CDR3 loop reads CASSLNPGEVYNEQFF. Here the CDR3 DNA reads TGTGCCAGCAGTTTAAATCCAGGGGAAGTCTACAATGAGCAGTTCTTC.

This rearrangement joins TRBV28 to TRBJ2-7; 7 nucleotides line up with TRBD2. V lost 5 bases to trimming and J lost 0 bases; unmatched junction nucleotides: 10. This CDR3 region has 16 residues. Germline V CDR1 and CDR2: MDHEN, SYDVKM. CDR3 nucleotides: TGTGCCAGCAGTCCCCCCGCGGGAGACCACTCCTACGAGCAGTACTTC. This translates into CASSPPAGDHSYEQYF.

V gene TRBV11-2 combines with J gene TRBJ2-1, with D possibly called TRBD1 or TRBD2 (6 bases each). The V end lost 0 bases, the J end lost 13 bases, and 13 bases lay between the germline ends. Germline loops: CDR1 SGHAT, CDR2 FQNNGV. This CDR3 region has 13 residues. In DNA, the CDR3 is TGTGCCAGCAGCTTAGATTTAGGGGGAGGACAGTTCTTC. Translation: CASSLDLGGGQFF.

The chain is built from TRBV7-9 and TRBJ2-7; D gene unclear. The V end lost 2 bases, the J end lost 4 bases, and 6 bases lay between the germline ends. Germline V gene data show CDR1 as SEHNR and CDR2 as FQNEAQ (reference sequence). The CDR3 length is 12 residues. The CDR3 region is CASSLQVYEQYF. CDR3 coding DNA: TGTGCCAGCAGCTTACAAGTTTACGAGCAGTACTTC. Supplemented by reference TRBV7-9 and TRBJ2-7, the full variable domain reads DTGVSQNPRHKITKRGQNVTFRCDPISEHNRLYWYRQTLGQGPEFLTYFQNEAQLEKSRLLSDRFSAERPKGSFSTLEIQRTEQGDSAMYLCASSLQVYEQYFGPGTRLTVT.

V gene TRBV7-9 combines with J gene TRBJ2-7; 8 positions match TRBD2. The germline V gene has CDR1 SEHNR and CDR2 FQNEAQ (reference sequence). This CDR3 is built from 16 residues. V lost 4 bases and J lost 0; bases outside the gene matches: 8. In DNA, the CDR3 is TGTGCCAGCAGCTCATCTAGCGGGCTACCCTCCTACGAGCAGTACTTC. Translation gives CASSSSSGLPSYEQYF.

The chain joins TRBV18 to TRBJ2-1, with 7 positions matching TRBD1. V shed 3 bases, J shed 5 bases, and the junction held 19 bases outside the gene matches. Looked up from germline, CDR1 is KGHSH and CDR2 is LQKENI. This CDR3 comprises 19 residues. CDR3 loop: CASSPQEPWDSSPDNEQFF. DNA of the CDR3: TGTGCCAGCTCACCGCAGGAACCTTGGGACAGTTCACCCGACAATGAGCAGTTCTTC.

V is TRBV30 and J is TRBJ2-3; 11 bases are shared with TRBD2. This CDR3 comprises 21 residues. Germline V CDR1 and CDR2: GTSNPN, SVGIG (reference sequence). After removal of 2 bases from V and 0 bases from J, the junction contained 19 bases not matched to a gene. The CDR3 DNA sequence: TGTGCCTGGAGTACCACCCACCCGGGACTAGCGGAACCCTTTAGCACAGATACGCAGTATTTT. Its translation: CAWSTTHPGLAEPFSTDTQYF.

The chain combines TRBV9 with TRBJ2-2, with 7 bases aligning to TRBD1. The V gene end was trimmed by 5 bases and the J gene end by 6 bases; junction bases not matched to a gene: 1. Germline V gene data show CDR1 as SGDLS and CDR2 as YYNGEE. CDR3 length equals 12 residues. The CDR3 sequence: CASRGGPGELFF. The CDR3 DNA sequence: TGTGCCAGCAGAGGGGGCCCCGGGGAGCTGTTTTTT.

The sample holds one count of this clone. The rearrangement joins TRBV7-9 to TRBJ2-1; D gene uncertain. Deletions cut 5 bases from V and 0 bases from J, with 14 bases between. The CDR3 totals 16 residues. Germline lookup yields CDR1 SEHNR and CDR2 FQNEAQ (reference sequence). Here the CDR3 DNA reads TGTGCCAGCAGCCCGAAAGCATCCCGCTCCTACAATGAGCAGTTCTTC. Encoded protein: CASSPKASRSYNEQFF. Together with reference TRBV7-9 and TRBJ2-1, the CDR3 gives the full variable domain: DTGVSQNPRHKITKRGQNVTFRCDPISEHNRLYWYRQTLGQGPEFLTYFQNEAQLEKSRLLSDRFSAERPKGSFSTLEIQRTEQGDSAMYLCASSPKASRSYNEQFFGPGTRLTVL.

The chain combines TRBV11-3 with TRBJ2-7; TRBD2 matches 15 bases. Unmatched junction bases numbered 5, after V lost 1 base and J lost 4 bases. Germline values: CDR1 SGHNT, CDR2 YENEEA. The CDR3 is 17 residues long. The DNA for the CDR3 is TGTGCCAGCAGCTTAGTGGGACTAGCGGGAGGTATGTACGAGCAGTACTTC. It translates to CASSLVGLAGGMYEQYF.

The V call is TRBV14, the J call TRBJ2-1; no clear D gene. V was shortened by 2 bases and J by 0 bases, with 8 bases between the two germline ends. Per the germline V gene, CDR1 is SGHDN and CDR2 is FVKESK. This CDR3 spans 15 amino acids. The CDR3: CASSQTVGSYNEQFF. The CDR3 DNA reads as TGTGCCAGCAGCCAAACGGTAGGCTCCTACAATGAGCAGTTCTTC.

The rearrangement joins TRBV6-9 to TRBJ2-1; no clear D. The CDR3 totals 16 residues. Germline CDR1 reads MNHGY; CDR2 reads SVAAGI. Between the trimmed V and J ends, which lost 1 base and 0 bases, there was a span of 10 bases. The CDR3 loop is CASSYLGLISYNEQFF. The CDR3 DNA reads TGTGCCAGCAGTTATTTGGGCCTCATCTCCTACAATGAGCAGTTCTTC.

This sequence joins TRBV11-3 and TRBJ2-3; D is ambiguous. The CDR3 is 12 amino acids. Germline V lookup: CDR1 SGHNT, CDR2 YENEEA. V was shortened by 6 bases and J by 4 bases, with 8 bases between the two germline ends. CDR3 residues: CASSAAADTQYF. In nucleotides, the CDR3 is TGTGCCAGCAGTGCTGCGGCAGATACGCAGTATTTT.

This clone showed up just a few times. The rearrangement links TRBV13 to TRBJ1-5; no clear D. CDR1 PRHDT and CDR2 FYEKMQ come from the germline V gene (reference sequence). The length of the CDR3 is 13 residues. The V end lost 3 bases, the J end lost 5 bases, and 8 bases lay between the germline ends. The CDR3 protein is CASSFVGHQPQHF. The CDR3 DNA follows: TGTGCCAGCAGCTTCGTGGGCCATCAGCCCCAGCATTTT.

This chain connects TRBV29-1 to TRBJ1-4; tentatively, D is TRBD1 (6 bases). Germline V CDR1 and CDR2: SQVTM, ANQGSEA. The length of the CDR3 is 13 residues. Trimming took off 6 bases at V and 5 bases at J, with 13 bases between the two ends. In DNA form, the CDR3 reads TGCAGCGTAGATACAGGGCCAAATGAAAAACTGTTTTTT. Its protein product is CSVDTGPNEKLFF.

V is TRBV11-3 and J is TRBJ2-7; 14 nucleotides align to TRBD2. With V trimmed by 0 bases and J by 1 base, 2 bases remained unmatched. Germline assignment: CDR1 SGHNT and CDR2 YENEEA. This CDR3 is 17 amino acids long. The CDR3 spells CASSLEGLAGESYEQYF. CDR3 in DNA: TGTGCCAGCAGCTTAGAGGGACTAGCGGGAGAGTCCTACGAGCAGTACTTC.

This chain connects TRBV2 to TRBJ1-1, with 9 bases identical to TRBD1. There are 14 residues in the CDR3. CDR1 and CDR2 from the germline V gene are SNHLY and FYNNEI. V shed 6 bases and J 4 bases; nucleotides not matched to a gene: 6. CDR3 nucleotides: TGTGCCAGCAGGGGGACAGGGAGGGCCACTGAAGCTTTCTTT. This codes for CASRGTGRATEAFF.

The chain couples TRBV27 to TRBJ2-3; 8 nucleotides agree with TRBD2. CDR3 length: 21 amino acids. CDR1 is MNHEY and CDR2 is SMNVEV in the germline V gene (reference sequence). V was clipped by 3 bases and J by 0 bases; unmatched bases: 20. CDR3 nucleotides: TGTGCCAGCAGTTTTTTGTTCGTGGTCGGGAGGGCCTCATCAAGCACAGATACGCAGTATTTT. Translation: CASSFLFVVGRASSSTDTQYF.

The V call is TRBV9, the J call TRBJ2-1, with D perhaps TRBD2 (5 bases). V was trimmed by 3 bases and J by 0 bases, leaving 13 bases between them. Germline CDR1 is SGDLS and CDR2 is YYNGEE. The CDR3 is 16 residues long. The CDR3 nucleotides are TGTGCCAGCAGCGGGGAAGCGGAGATCTCCTACAATGAGCAGTTCTTC. This codes for CASSGEAEISYNEQFF.

The rearrangement links TRBV7-2 to TRBJ2-7; D possibly corresponds to TRBD1 (6 bases). V shed 7 bases and J shed 7 bases, with 23 bases lying between them. This CDR3 contains 15 residues. The V gene's germline CDR1 is SGHTA and CDR2 FQGNSA. The CDR3 DNA sequence: TGTGCCAGCACCCTATCGACAGGACCCAGGGGAGAGCAGTACTTC. This gives the protein CASTLSTGPRGEQYF.

The chain recombines TRBV2 with TRBJ2-1, with 9 bases that match TRBD2. Germline CDR1 reads SNHLY; CDR2 reads FYNNEI. The CDR3 is made up of 13 amino acids. The V gene end was trimmed by 1 base and the J gene end by 9 bases; junction bases not matched to a gene: 1. The CDR3 is CASSEGGGGEQFF. The CDR3 bases are TGTGCCAGCAGTGAAGGCGGGGGGGGTGAGCAGTTCTTC.

The chain links TRBV28 to TRBJ1-2; D gene uncertain. Germline V CDR1 and CDR2: MDHEN, SYDVKM. Deletions cut 0 bases from V and 3 bases from J, with 14 bases between. The CDR3 is 16 residues long. The CDR3 DNA is TGTGCCAGCAGTTTATGGGAAACTCCCGTAGACTATGGCTACACCTTC. Encoded protein: CASSLWETPVDYGYTF.

The chain carries TRBV9 and TRBJ1-3; D gene uncertain. This CDR3 has 16 residues. Trimming stripped 1 base from V and 0 bases from J, with 11 bases between. Germline-derived CDR1 and CDR2 are SGDLS and YYNGEE. CDR3 DNA: TGTGCCAGCAGCGTATTTGGGCCGCCCTCTGGAAACACCATATATTTT. Its translation is CASSVFGPPSGNTIYF.